These 20 T cell receptor beta chains were sequenced from one sample in a study of blood T cell repertoires in COVID-19. The repertoire was sequenced with immunoSEQ multiplex PCR; TCRdb's copy has only in-frame clones and lacks some. The table includes about 150,000 clones, 85% detected once. The specimen was peripheral blood. These receptors were collected from a woman aged 40-49 years with active or convalescent COVID-19.

CDR3 sequence: CASSYLDSGETQYF. The CDR3 region has the DNA TGTGCCAGCAGTTACCTGGACAGTGGGGAGACCCAGTACTTC. This chain uses TRBV6-6 with TRBJ2-5; D perhaps matches TRBD1 (6 bases). Germline CDR1 reads MNHNY; CDR2 reads SVGAGI (reference sequence). The CDR3 contains 14 residues. The V end was cut by 2 bases, the J end by 5 bases, with 12 bases between.

The chain uses TRBV6-6 and TRBJ1-2; D remains unclear. V was pared by 7 bases and J by 8 bases, with 14 bases between. In germline, CDR1 is MNHNY, CDR2 SVGAGI (reference sequence). The CDR3 consists of 12 residues. The chain's CDR3 is CASTHGVRGYTF. The CDR3 DNA follows: TGTGCCAGCACCCACGGGGTTCGGGGCTACACCTTC.

In this sample, this clone turned up once. The J gene is TRBJ2-1, the V gene TRBV3-1 (or the pseudogene TRBV3-2); D is uncertain. Trimming removed 3 bases at V and 2 bases at J, with 11 bases between. CDR1 is LGHDT, CDR2 YNNKEL, per germline (reference sequence). The CDR3 runs 15 residues. The chain's CDR3 is CASSHDMGAYNEQFF. DNA for the CDR3: TGTGCCAGCAGCCATGACATGGGCGCCTACAATGAGCAGTTCTTC.

The V gene is TRBV7-4, the J gene TRBJ2-5, with 9 bases matching TRBD2. The germline V gene encodes CDR1 SGHVT and CDR2 SQSDAQ. Trimming at V came to 5 bases and at J to 3 bases, leaving 19 bases not matched to a gene. The CDR3 spans 19 residues. The chain's CDR3 is CASSAGVLAGAGPEETQYF. Written as DNA, the CDR3 is TGTGCCAGCAGCGCAGGGGTACTAGCGGGTGCAGGGCCGGAAGAGACCCAGTACTTC.

The chain uses TRBV28 and TRBJ2-5; possibly TRBD1 for D (5 bases). Looked up from germline, CDR1 is MDHEN and CDR2 is SYDVKM. Between the trimmed V and J ends, which lost 8 bases and 2 bases, there was a span of 21 bases. This CDR3 is 16 amino acids long. The CDR3 DNA reads as TGTGCCAGCCTACCCCTTCCGAGGACATCACAAGAGACCCAGTACTTC. Translating it yields CASLPLPRTSQETQYF.

This clone occurred many times. The J gene is TRBJ2-1, the V gene TRBV2; 10 nucleotides match TRBD2. The CDR3 has 17 residues. V trimming: 8 bases; J trimming: 6 bases; junction bases outside the gene matches: 16. Germline V lookup: CDR1 SNHLY, CDR2 FYNNEI. The CDR3, as DNA: TGTGCCAGCGCTCATCGCGGGCTAGCGGGGGAGGGCAATGAGCAGTTCTTC. Encoded protein: CASAHRGLAGEGNEQFF.

This clone was recorded once. The chain recombines TRBV19 with TRBJ1-5; tentatively, D is TRBD1 (5 bases). Trimming pared 4 bases from V and 0 bases from J, leaving 13 bases between. The CDR3 has 16 amino acids. Germline V lookup: CDR1 LNHDA, CDR2 SQIVND (reference sequence). The CDR3 DNA is TGTGCCAGTAGTACCCTCCGACAGACTAGCAATCAGCCCCAGCATTTT. Its protein product is CASSTLRQTSNQPQHF.

The V call is TRBV18, the J call TRBJ2-1; 10 bases are shared with TRBD1. CDR1 KGHSH and CDR2 LQKENI come from the germline V gene. The ends lost 5 bases at V and 3 bases at J; junction bases unmatched: 4. The CDR3 extends over 15 amino acids. The CDR3 DNA reads as TGTGCCAGCTCATCCGGACAGGGGGGCTACAATGAGCAGTTCTTC. Encoded protein: CASSSGQGGYNEQFF.

This chain connects TRBV10-3 to TRBJ1-4, with 12 nucleotides matching TRBD1. Germline lookup yields CDR1 ENHRY and CDR2 SYGVKD. The length of the CDR3 is 17 residues. V dropped 8 bases and J dropped 3; count of bases not matched to a gene: 10. CDR3 nucleotides: TGTGCCATCCTCAGGGACAGGGGGCAGAGGGCTAATGAAAAACTGTTTTTT. Translated: CAILRDRGQRANEKLFF.

This clone was picked up a small number of times. V usage is TRBV29-1 and J usage is TRBJ1-2; D possibly corresponds to TRBD1 (5 bases). This CDR3 has 13 amino acids. Trimming removed 4 bases from V and 4 bases from J, with 13 bases in between. CDR1 and CDR2 (germline): SQVTM, ANQGSEA. This CDR3 is CSVVRQGLYGYTF. CDR3 sequence (DNA): TGCAGCGTTGTACGGCAGGGCCTCTATGGCTACACCTTC.

The gene calls are TRBV7-2 and TRBJ1-1; TRBD1 aligns across 7 bases. The V gene's germline CDR1 is SGHTA and CDR2 FQGNSA. The trim removed 3 bases at V and 13 bases at J, leaving 11 bases unmatched. The CDR3 totals 13 residues. The CDR3 sequence is CASSFRGDREDFF. As DNA, the CDR3 is TGTGCCAGCAGCTTTAGGGGTGACAGGGAGGATTTCTTT.

J is TRBJ1-2 and V is TRBV6-1, with TRBD1 matching 7 bases. Germline values: CDR1 MNHNS, CDR2 SASEGT. Germline trimming cut 0 bases from V and 4 bases from J; bases unmatched to any gene: 8. The length of the CDR3 is 16 residues. The CDR3 DNA sequence: TGTGCCAGCAGTGAAGCGCTTGACAGGGTCCTCTATGGCTACACCTTC. Residues: CASSEALDRVLYGYTF.

The J gene is TRBJ2-1, the V gene TRBV5-1, with D perhaps matching TRBD2 (5 bases). The CDR3 has 12 residues. Germline assignment: CDR1 SGHRS and CDR2 YFSETQ. The V and J ends lost 4 bases and 9 bases respectively, with 11 bases between them. CDR3 nucleotides: TGCGCCAGCAGCCTCGAGCGGCCTGAGCAGTTCTTC. Protein: CASSLERPEQFF.

The CDR3 DNA sequence: TGTGCCAGCAGCTTCTTCAGACAGGGTTACAATGAGCAGTTCTTC. This encodes CASSFFRQGYNEQFF. This chain links TRBV5-5 with TRBJ2-1; 7 bases are shared with TRBD1. The CDR3 sequence is 15 residues long. Germline trimming cut 2 bases from V and 4 bases from J; bases unmatched to any gene: 6. From germline, CDR1 is SGHKS and CDR2 YYEKEE (reference sequence).

The CDR3 spells CASKPGGRNTEAFF. CDR3 bases: TGCGCCAGCAAGCCAGGGGGCCGGAACACTGAAGCTTTCTTT. The chain carries TRBV10-1 and TRBJ1-1; the match to TRBD1 covers 8 bases. Trimming cost V 7 bases and J 1 base; bases outside gene matches: 5. Germline CDR1 is WNHNN and CDR2 is SYGVQD (reference sequence). This CDR3 region has 14 residues.

This clone appeared a few times. The gene calls are TRBV18 and TRBJ2-2; D call uncertain. The length of the CDR3 is 14 residues. Germline V gene sequence: CDR1 KGHSH, CDR2 LQKENI. V lost 0 bases and J lost 5, with 7 bases in between. The CDR3 DNA reads TGTGCCAGCTCACCACCATCCGTTACCGGGGAGCTGTTTTTT. It encodes CASSPPSVTGELFF.

The V gene is TRBV27, the J gene TRBJ2-7; D possibly corresponds to TRBD1 (5 bases). V was cut by 0 bases and J by 1 base, with 13 bases left in between. CDR1 is MNHEY and CDR2 is SMNVEV in the germline V gene (reference sequence). This CDR3 comprises 16 residues. CDR3 sequence: CASSLSAQGGSYEQYF. The DNA of the CDR3 is TGTGCCAGCAGTTTATCGGCCCAGGGTGGGTCCTACGAGCAGTACTTC.

This chain joins TRBV2 and TRBJ2-5, with a weak D call TRBD2 (6 bases). The CDR3 runs to 15 residues. Germline V gene lookup returns CDR1 SNHLY and CDR2 FYNNEI. Between the trimmed V and J ends, which lost 7 bases and 1 base, there was a span of 16 bases. The chain's CDR3 is CASTPVGLAQETQYF. CDR3 nucleotide sequence: TGTGCCAGCACCCCAGTGGGACTGGCCCAAGAGACCCAGTACTTC.

This chain uses TRBV5-1 with TRBJ1-1, with D perhaps matching TRBD1 (5 bases). CDR3 length: 14 residues. CDR1 and CDR2 from the germline V gene are SGHRS and YFSETQ. V lost 2 bases and J lost 1, with 9 bases in between. DNA for the CDR3: TGCGCCAGCAGCTTTGGACACTGGAACACTGAAGCTTTCTTT. This codes for CASSFGHWNTEAFF.

The chain uses TRBV2 and TRBJ1-5; 7 nucleotides match TRBD1. In germline, CDR1 is SNHLY, CDR2 FYNNEI. V was pared by 7 bases and J by 2 bases, with 8 bases of the junction left unmatched. This CDR3 has 15 residues. The CDR3 DNA sequence: TGTGCCAGCATGAGACAGGGCTGGGGCAATCAGCCCCAGCATTTT. The encoded protein is CASMRQGWGNQPQHF. Full variable domain (missing parts from reference TRBV2 and TRBJ1-5): EPEVTQTPSHQVTQMGQEVILRCVPISNHLYFYWYRQILGQKVEFLVSFYNNEISEKSEIFDDQFSVERPDGSNFTLKIRSTKLEDSAMYFCASMRQGWGNQPQHFGDGTRLSIL.